This T cell receptor beta chain originates from a study of OX40 agonist ivuxolimab in advanced cancers. General study points: Partial responders at 0.1-3.0 mg/kg had among the lowest clonal expansion.

This clone was found once. Its antigen is still unknown. The CDR3 runs to 15 residues. Trimming removed 0 bases at V and 0 bases at J, with 8 bases between. Germline V gene sequence: CDR1 MNHNS, CDR2 SASEGT. Assay used: immunoSEQ multiplex PCR; TCRdb lists only in-frame clones, some missing. The sample has just over 45,000 clones, roughly 94% seen once. This sample comprised CD4+ or CD8+ T cells sorted from blood, obtained in a trial of the OX40 agonist ivuxolimab. The chain is built from TRBV6-1 and TRBJ1-1; D not resolved. The clonotype originates from an adult with an advanced solid tumor such as melanoma, head and neck, liver or kidney cancer. In DNA, the CDR3 is TGTGCCAGCAGTGAAGCGCCGGCAGTGAACACTGAAGCTTTCTTT. This sequence encodes CASSEAPAVNTEAFF.